This T cell receptor (beta chain) was retrieved from a study of T-cell memory formation after mild COVID-19. Overall study context: TCR clusters showed largely donor specificity.

Study-level findings and limits: Clones that got smaller from day 15 to 85 had even CD4/CD8, while clones growing later tipped toward CD4+.

In TCRdb, the 5' RACE reads were re-called with MiXCR into one record per CDR3 protein. This table has fewer than 50,000 distinct CDR3 sequences, about 6.3% appearing once. This clonotype has a count of ten or more. Its target is unknown. Trimming cost V 5 bases and J 2 bases, with 17 bases left between them. The CDR3 consists of 16 residues. Germline loops: CDR1 SEHNR, CDR2 FQNEAQ (reference sequence). The chain has TRBV7-9 and TRBJ2-3; D gene uncertain. This TCR came from an adult who had mild COVID-19 (a few samples of this study predate the infection). Cell type and time point are not known. Material: PBMCs or a T cell subset sorted from them (not recorded which). In DNA, the CDR3 is TGTGCCAGCAGCCCCATGTGGGCCTATACCACAGATACGCAGTATTTT. This sequence encodes CASSPMWAYTTDTQYF.